One sample yielded the 8 T cell receptor beta chains listed below, sequenced in a study of control samples from healthy donors and cancer patients. Generated by immunoSEQ multiplex PCR, the TCRdb table keeps only in-frame clones and is missing some. The sample has about 110,000 clones, around 89% seen once; the top ten hold roughly 15%. The specimen was blood. The receptors here all came from a woman aged 45-60 years in good health.

The rearrangement uses TRBV9 and TRBJ2-5; tentatively, D is TRBD1 (6 bases). Germline loops: CDR1 SGDLS, CDR2 YYNGEE. The length of the CDR3 is 14 residues. The ends were cut back, 2 bases at V and 5 bases at J, with 13 bases in the middle. The CDR3 loop is CASSVGPGDETQYF. In nucleotides, the CDR3 is TGTGCCAGCAGCGTGGGACCAGGGGACGAGACCCAGTACTTC.

For this clone: The junction departs from the called germline gene at one end, perhaps through a read error. The V and J genes are TRBV6-2 or TRBV6-3 and TRBJ1-2; 7 bases map to TRBD1. This CDR3 contains 14 residues. The germline gives CDR1 MNHEY, CDR2 SVGEGT. The CDR3 region is CASSRAPVPGQTHF. The CDR3, as DNA: TGTGCCAGCAGTCGTGCGCCGGTGCCGGGACAGACACACTTC.

The V call is TRBV28, the J call TRBJ2-3; a possible D gene is TRBD1 (5 bases). V lost 6 bases to trimming and J lost 7 bases, with 11 bases between them. CDR3 length equals 12 residues. CDR1 MDHEN and CDR2 SYDVKM come from the germline V gene. The CDR3 region has the DNA TGTGCCAGCAGGGGGCCCACTTATACGCAGTATTTT. Its protein is CASRGPTYTQYF.

The J gene is TRBJ1-6, the V gene TRBV27, with a tentative D call TRBD1 (6 bases). CDR1 and CDR2 from the germline V gene are MNHEY and SMNVEV (reference sequence). The V end lost 5 bases, the J end lost 4 bases, and 24 bases lay between the germline ends. This CDR3 comprises 19 residues. In DNA form, the CDR3 reads TGTGCCAGCAGTCCCCTCGGGGGGCGGTTCAGTGGGTATAATTCACCCCTCCACTTT. This encodes CASSPLGGRFSGYNSPLHF.

V usage is TRBV7-8 and J usage is TRBJ2-7; possibly TRBD2 for D (6 bases). In germline, CDR1 is SGHVS, CDR2 FQNEAQ. Trimming removed 4 bases from V and 0 bases from J, with 10 bases in between. CDR3 length equals 14 residues. The CDR3 sequence is CASSWGDSSYEQYV. The CDR3 bases are TGTGCCAGCAGCTGGGGGGACTCCTCCTACGAGCAGTACGTC.

This chain joins TRBV12-3 or TRBV12-4 and TRBJ2-1; the D gene is possibly TRBD1 (6 bases). This CDR3 contains 13 residues. Trimming removed 3 bases at V and 8 bases at J, with 11 bases between. CDR3 residues: CASSFPGAHEQFF. CDR3 nucleotide sequence: TGTGCCAGCAGTTTCCCAGGGGCGCATGAGCAGTTCTTC.

The rearrangement joins TRBV6-6 to TRBJ2-5; 8 bases fit TRBD2. Germline V CDR1 and CDR2: MNHNY, SVGAGI (reference sequence). The CDR3 length is 14 residues. With 2 bases clipped from V and 5 bases from J, the junction kept 4 bases outside the gene matches. The CDR3 coding sequence is TGTGCCAGCAGTTACGGTTCGGGGGGGGAGACCCAGTACTTC. It encodes CASSYGSGGETQYF.

This clone was recorded once. This chain joins TRBV7-2 and TRBJ2-3, with a possible D match to TRBD2 (7 bases). The germline V gene encodes CDR1 SGHTA and CDR2 FQGNSA. The CDR3 has 13 amino acids. The CDR3 DNA follows: TGTGCTCTAAGGGGGGGGGTCACAGATACGCAGTATTTT. As protein: CALRGGVTDTQYF.